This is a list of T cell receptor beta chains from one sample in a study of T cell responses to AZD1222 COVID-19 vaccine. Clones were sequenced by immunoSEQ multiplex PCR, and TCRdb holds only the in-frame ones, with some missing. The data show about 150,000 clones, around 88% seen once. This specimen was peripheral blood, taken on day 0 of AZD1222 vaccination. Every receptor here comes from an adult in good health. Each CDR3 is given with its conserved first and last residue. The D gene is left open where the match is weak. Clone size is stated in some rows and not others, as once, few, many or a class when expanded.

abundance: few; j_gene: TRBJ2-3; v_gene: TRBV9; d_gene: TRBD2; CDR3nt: TGTGCCAGCAGCGTAGATTTAGCGGGTCCAAGCACAGATACGCAGTATTTT; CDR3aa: CASSVDLAGPSTDTQYF
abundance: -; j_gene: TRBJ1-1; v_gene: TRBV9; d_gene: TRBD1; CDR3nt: TGTGCCAGCAGCGTAGGAGGGGGGACAGGGGACACTGAAGCTTTCTTT; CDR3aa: CASSVGGGTGDTEAFF
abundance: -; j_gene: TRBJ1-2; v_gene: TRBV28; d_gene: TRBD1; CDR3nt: TGTGCCAGCAGTCCGTCCGGGACAGGGAGAGGCTACACCTTC; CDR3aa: CASSPSGTGRGYTF
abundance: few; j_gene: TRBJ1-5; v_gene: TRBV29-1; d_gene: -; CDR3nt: TGCAGCGTAGCCGCGGGTAATCAGCCCCAGCATTTT; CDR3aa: CSVAAGNQPQHF
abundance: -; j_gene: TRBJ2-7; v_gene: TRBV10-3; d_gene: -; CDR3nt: TGTGCCATGACTACGGGACTCGGATACGAGCAGTACTTC; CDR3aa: CAMTTGLGYEQYF
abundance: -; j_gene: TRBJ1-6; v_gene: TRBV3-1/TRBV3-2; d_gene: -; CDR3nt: TGTGCCAGCACTTCTAGCCGGGTGCCCTATAATTCACCCCTCCACTTT; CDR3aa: CASTSSRVPYNSPLHF
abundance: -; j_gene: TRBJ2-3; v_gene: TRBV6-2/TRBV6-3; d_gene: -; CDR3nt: TGTGCCAGCAGTTCGGACGGATCTTTGGGAGATACGCAGTATTTT; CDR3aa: CASSSDGSLGDTQYF
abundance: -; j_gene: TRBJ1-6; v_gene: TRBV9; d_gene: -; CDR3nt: TGTGCCAGCAGCGTAAACGATCTTACATCACCCCTCCACTTT; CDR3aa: CASSVNDLTSPLHF
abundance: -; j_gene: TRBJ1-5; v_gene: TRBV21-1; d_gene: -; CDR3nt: TGTGCCAGCAGCAAAGCGGAGGGCAATCAGCCCCAGCATTTT; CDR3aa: CASSKAEGNQPQHF
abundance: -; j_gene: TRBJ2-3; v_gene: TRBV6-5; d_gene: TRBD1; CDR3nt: TGTGCCAGTCAGGGGGCATGGAGCACAGATACGCAGTATTTT; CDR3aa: CASQGAWSTDTQYF
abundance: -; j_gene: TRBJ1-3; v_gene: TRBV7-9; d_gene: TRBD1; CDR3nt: TGTGCCAGCAGCAAGTCCGACAGGGGGAATGGAAACACCATATATTTT; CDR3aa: CASSKSDRGNGNTIYF
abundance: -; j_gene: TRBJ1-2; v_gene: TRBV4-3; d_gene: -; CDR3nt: TGCGCCAGCAGCCAAGATCTTATGGGAGGCTACACCTTC; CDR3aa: CASSQDLMGGYTF
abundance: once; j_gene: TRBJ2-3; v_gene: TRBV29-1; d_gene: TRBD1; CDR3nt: TGCAGCGGCGGACAGGGGGGGGGTCCAGATACGCAGTATTTT; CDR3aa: CSGGQGGGPDTQYF
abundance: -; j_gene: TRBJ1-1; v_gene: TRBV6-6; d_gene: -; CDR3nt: TGTGCCAGCAGTTACTACCCCGGGGGCGACACTGAAGCTTTCTTT; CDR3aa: CASSYYPGGDTEAFF
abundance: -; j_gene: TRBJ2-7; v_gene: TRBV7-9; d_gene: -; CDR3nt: TGTGCCAGCAGTCTAAAGTCCGTGCAGTACTTC; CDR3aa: CASSLKSVQYF
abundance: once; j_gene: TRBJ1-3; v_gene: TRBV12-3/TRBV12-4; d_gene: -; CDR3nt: TGTGCCAGCAGATTGATCTCTGGAAACACCATATATTTT; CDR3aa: CASRLISGNTIYF
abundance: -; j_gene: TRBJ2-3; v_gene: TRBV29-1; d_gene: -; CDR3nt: TGCAGCGTTCCCCATCCACGGGATACGCAGTATTTT; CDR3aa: CSVPHPRDTQYF
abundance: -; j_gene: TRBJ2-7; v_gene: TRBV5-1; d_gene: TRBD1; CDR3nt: TGCGCCAGCAGCTTGCCTACAGGGGCCCAAACCTACGAGCAGTACTTC; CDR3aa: CASSLPTGAQTYEQYF
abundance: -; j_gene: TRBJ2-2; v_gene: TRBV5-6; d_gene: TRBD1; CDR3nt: TGTGCCAGCAGGTTCTTAGACAGGGACACCGGGGAGCTGTTTTTT; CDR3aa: CASRFLDRDTGELFF
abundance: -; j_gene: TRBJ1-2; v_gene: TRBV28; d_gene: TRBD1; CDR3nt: TGTGCCAGCAGCGAGGGACAGGACTATGGCTACACCTTC; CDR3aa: CASSEGQDYGYTF
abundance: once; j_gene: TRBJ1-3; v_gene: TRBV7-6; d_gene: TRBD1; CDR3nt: TGTGCCAGCAGCTTAGGAGTCCCGGGACAGGGGGCAGCGAAAGGAAACACCATATATTTT; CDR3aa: CASSLGVPGQGAAKGNTIYF
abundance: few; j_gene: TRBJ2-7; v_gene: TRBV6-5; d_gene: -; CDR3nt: TGTGCCAGCAGTCGGGACGGGACCTACGAGCAGTACTTC; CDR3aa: CASSRDGTYEQYF
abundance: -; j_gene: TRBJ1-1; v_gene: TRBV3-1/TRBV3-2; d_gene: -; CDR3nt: TGTGCCAGCAGCCAAACCAGCCGGGGAGTTGAAGCTTTCTTT; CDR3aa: CASSQTSRGVEAFF
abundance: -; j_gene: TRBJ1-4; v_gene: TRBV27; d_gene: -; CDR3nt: TGTGCCAGCAGTTTAAGGCAGGGGACAAATGAAAAACTGTTTTTT; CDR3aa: CASSLRQGTNEKLFF
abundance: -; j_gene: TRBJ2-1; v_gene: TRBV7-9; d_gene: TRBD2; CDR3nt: TGTGCCAGCAGCATCTATAGCGGGAGAGTCCCAAATGAGCAGTTCTTC; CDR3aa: CASSIYSGRVPNEQFF
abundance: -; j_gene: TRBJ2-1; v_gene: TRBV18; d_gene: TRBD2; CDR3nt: TGTGCCAGCTCACTTAGACTAGCGGGAGAAGTTGAGCAGTTCTTC; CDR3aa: CASSLRLAGEVEQFF